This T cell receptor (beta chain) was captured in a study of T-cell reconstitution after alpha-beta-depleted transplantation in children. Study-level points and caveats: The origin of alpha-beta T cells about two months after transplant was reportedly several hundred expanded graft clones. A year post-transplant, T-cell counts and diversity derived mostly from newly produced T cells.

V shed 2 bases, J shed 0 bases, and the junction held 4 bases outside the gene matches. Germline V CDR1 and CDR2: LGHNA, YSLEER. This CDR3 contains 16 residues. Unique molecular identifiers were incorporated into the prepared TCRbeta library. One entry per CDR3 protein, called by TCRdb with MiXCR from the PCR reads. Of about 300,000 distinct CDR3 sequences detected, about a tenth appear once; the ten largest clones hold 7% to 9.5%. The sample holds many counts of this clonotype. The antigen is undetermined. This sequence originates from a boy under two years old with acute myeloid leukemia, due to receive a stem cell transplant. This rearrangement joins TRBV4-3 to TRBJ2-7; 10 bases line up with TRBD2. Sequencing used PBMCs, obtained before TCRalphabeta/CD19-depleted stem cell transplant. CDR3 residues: CASSQRGTSVSYEQYF. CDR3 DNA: TGCGCCAGCAGCCAACGTGGGACTAGCGTCTCCTACGAGCAGTACTTC.